This TCR beta chain emerged from a study of neurological immune-mediated disorders. Notes on the study in general: The level of TCR clonal expansion was highest in patients with HTLV-1-associated myelopathy and lowest in multiple sclerosis, where it fell below the level seen in healthy controls.

cDNA was made by 5'RACE with 10-nucleotide random UMIs. TCRdb itself ran the 5' RACE reads through MiXCR, one entry per CDR3 protein. Of almost 30,000 distinct CDR3 sequences in the sample, 9.5% to 13% were seen once. Ten or more counts support this clonotype. Its specificity is unknown. The unsorted libraries were produced from 2 million PBMCs held at -80 C. CDR1 and CDR2 (germline): SNHLY, FYNNEI. Trimming left V 2 bases short and J 5 bases short, with 9 bases between. CDR3 length equals 13 residues. The TCR comes from a woman aged 60-75 years in good health. Sequencing was performed on PBMCs. This chain links TRBV2 with TRBJ1-1; the D gene is possibly TRBD1 (5 bases). Here the CDR3 reads CASSEQGRTEAFF. CDR3 nucleotides: TGTGCCAGCAGTGAACAGGGTAGGACTGAAGCTTTCTTT.